This TCR beta chain appears in the sequencing data of a study of regulatory T cells in long-lasting Graves disease. General study points: Sharing of public clonotypes was greater in persistent patients (more than 2,500) than in new patients (roughly 970).

The time point: persistent/refractory GD, antithyroid drugs over 5 years with positive TRAb. After RNA was extracted from PBMCs, the TCR library was made from it. Recruitment took place at an endocrinology department in Xi'an, China. Many counts were recorded for this clonotype. Its antigen is not identified. Building the TCR beta libraries relied on iRepertoire HTBI primers, and CDR3 regions underwent Arm-PCR. TCRdb reanalysed the multiplex PCR reads using MiXCR and keeps one entry per CDR3 protein. Of roughly 470,000 distinct CDR3 sequences listed, about 20% are singletons. The starting material was peripheral blood mononuclear cells (PBMCs), obtained when the disease was refractory, from a patient treated with antithyroid drugs. This receptor was identified in a female donor with Graves disease.

DNA for the CDR3: TGTGCCAGCAGCACCCAATTTTCCCACGGCCAAGAGACCCAGTACTTC. It encodes CASSTQFSHGQETQYF. V and J are TRBV7-2 and TRBJ2-5, with D uncertain. V dropped 5 bases and J dropped 1 base, with 17 bases sitting between them. This CDR3 has 16 amino acids. Germline CDR1 reads SGHTA; CDR2 reads FQGNSA.